The 12 T cell receptor beta chains below were found in one sample sequenced in a study of blood T cell repertoires in COVID-19. Only in-frame clones appear in the TCRdb table, and some are missing; sequencing was by immunoSEQ multiplex PCR. Here the sample spans some 260,000 clones, around nine tenths being singletons. Sequencing input: peripheral blood. Receptor source: an elderly man with acute or convalescent COVID-19.

This chain joins TRBV7-3 and TRBJ2-1; 8 bases fit TRBD2. The CDR3 is 15 amino acids. V dropped 4 bases and J dropped 4; count of bases not matched to a gene: 6. Per the germline V gene, CDR1 is SGHTA and CDR2 is FQGTGA. Written as DNA, the CDR3 is TGTGCCAGCAGCTCGGGACTAGTTGGGTACAATGAGCAGTTCTTC. Its protein product is CASSSGLVGYNEQFF. Supplemented by reference TRBV7-3 and TRBJ2-1, the full variable domain reads GAGVSQTPSNKVTEKGKYVELRCDPISGHTALYWYRQSLGQGPEFLIYFQGTGAADDSGLPNDRFFAVRPEGSVSTLKIQRTERGDSAVYLCASSSGLVGYNEQFFGPGTRLTVL.

The rearrangement uses TRBV12-3 or TRBV12-4 and TRBJ1-4; D might be TRBD1 (6 bases). Trimming took off 5 bases at V and 8 bases at J, with 12 bases between the two ends. The CDR3 is made up of 13 amino acids. The CDR3 is CASSPYRVEKLFF. CDR3 nucleotide sequence: TGTGCCAGCAGTCCCTACAGGGTAGAAAAACTGTTTTTT.

This clone was seen a single time. This chain links TRBV6-5 with TRBJ1-1; 7 bases match TRBD1. Germline V gene lookup returns CDR1 MNHEY and CDR2 SVGAGI. The ends lost 4 bases at V and 5 bases at J; junction bases unmatched: 7. The CDR3 length is 14 residues. The CDR3 DNA follows: TGTGCCAGCAGTTCCGCAACAGGGGCAACTGAAGCTTTCTTT. Protein sequence: CASSSATGATEAFF.

The chain recombines TRBV7-3 with TRBJ2-2, with 8 bases aligning to TRBD1. The CDR3 is 16 amino acids. J lost 2 bases, V lost 5 bases, and 7 bases had no gene match. The germline CDR1 and CDR2 sequences are SGHTA and FQGTGA. The CDR3 loop is CASSPGQGINTGELFF. The DNA of the CDR3 is TGTGCCAGCAGCCCTGGACAGGGTATAAACACCGGGGAGCTGTTTTTT. Complete variable domain (other parts from reference TRBV7-3 and TRBJ2-2): GAGVSQTPSNKVTEKGKYVELRCDPISGHTALYWYRQSLGQGPEFLIYFQGTGAADDSGLPNDRFFAVRPEGSVSTLKIQRTERGDSAVYLCASSPGQGINTGELFFGEGSRLTVL.

The J gene is TRBJ1-1, the V gene TRBV4-1, with TRBD1 as a possible D gene (5 bases). CDR1 is MGHRA, CDR2 YSYEKL, per germline. Trimming left V 4 bases short and J 0 bases short, with 12 bases between. The CDR3 has 15 amino acids. This CDR3 reads CASSPMGRMNTEAFF. DNA of the CDR3: TGCGCCAGCAGCCCGATGGGGCGGATGAACACTGAAGCTTTCTTT.

This clone was seen a few times. The rearrangement links TRBV9 to TRBJ1-5; TRBD1 matches 7 bases. J gave up 5 bases and V 4 bases, and 6 bases lay outside the gene matches. The CDR3 consists of 14 residues. CDR1 and CDR2 (germline): SGDLS, YYNGEE. The CDR3 spells CASSPAGGYQPQHF. The CDR3 region has the DNA TGTGCCAGCAGCCCCGCAGGGGGTTATCAGCCCCAGCATTTT.

This clone has a single count. The J gene is TRBJ1-1, the V gene TRBV2, with 9 positions matching TRBD1. This CDR3 has 14 amino acids. CDR1 SNHLY and CDR2 FYNNEI come from the germline V gene. V shed 7 bases, J shed 1 base, and the junction held 4 bases outside the gene matches. CDR3 amino acids: CASTGQGTNTEAFF. The CDR3 DNA sequence: TGTGCCAGCACTGGACAGGGGACGAACACTGAAGCTTTCTTT.

Written as DNA, the CDR3 is TGTGCCAGCAGCCCAACAGGGACTATACGTGAAAAACTGTTTTTT. It translates to CASSPTGTIREKLFF. V and J are TRBV9 and TRBJ1-4; weak D call: TRBD1 (6 bases). Looked up from germline, CDR1 is SGDLS and CDR2 is YYNGEE. The CDR3 is made up of 15 amino acids. Trimming stripped 4 bases from V and 7 bases from J, with 17 bases between.

V usage is TRBV19 and J usage is TRBJ1-5; D is ambiguous. The V and J ends lost 0 bases and 10 bases respectively, with 7 bases between them. Germline V gives CDR1 LNHDA, CDR2 SQIVND (reference sequence). This CDR3 contains 12 residues. DNA of the CDR3: TGTGCCAGTAGTATAGAGGCTCGACCCCAGCATTTT. Residues: CASSIEARPQHF.

This chain links TRBV30 with TRBJ1-2, with 7 bases fitting TRBD1. This CDR3 has 22 amino acids. V lost 3 bases and J lost 0; bases outside the gene matches: 28. In germline, CDR1 is GTSNPN, CDR2 SVGIG (reference sequence). The DNA of the CDR3 is TGTGCCTGGAGCGCACGCATCTACAGGGGCAGGGTACAAACCCTGACTAACTATGGCTACACCTTC. Translating it yields CAWSARIYRGRVQTLTNYGYTF. The full variable domain, its missing parts supplied by reference TRBV30 and TRBJ1-2, is SQTIHQWPATLVQPVGSPLSLECTVEGTSNPNLYWYRQAAGRGLQLLFYSVGIGQISSEVPQNLSASRPQDRQFILSSKKLLLSDSGFYLCAWSARIYRGRVQTLTNYGYTFGSGTRLTVV.

This sequence joins TRBV24-1 and TRBJ2-7; TRBD1 matches at 10 bases. The V gene end was trimmed by 3 bases and the J gene end by 5 bases; junction bases not matched to a gene: 6. CDR1 and CDR2 (germline): KGHDR, SFDVKD. CDR3 length equals 15 residues. CDR3 region: CATSDPGQGMDEQYF. The CDR3 nucleotides are TGTGCCACCAGTGATCCGGGACAGGGGATGGACGAGCAGTACTTC.

The CDR3 loop is CASSGPDRDGNQPQHF. Here the CDR3 DNA reads TGTGCCAGCAGCGGGCCGGACAGGGACGGCAATCAGCCCCAGCATTTT. V is TRBV5-4 and J is TRBJ1-5; 8 bases are a match to TRBD1. CDR3 length equals 16 residues. Per the germline V gene, CDR1 is SGHNT and CDR2 is YYREEE (reference sequence). The junction had 8 bases not matched to a gene; V was cut back by 4 bases and J by 2 bases.